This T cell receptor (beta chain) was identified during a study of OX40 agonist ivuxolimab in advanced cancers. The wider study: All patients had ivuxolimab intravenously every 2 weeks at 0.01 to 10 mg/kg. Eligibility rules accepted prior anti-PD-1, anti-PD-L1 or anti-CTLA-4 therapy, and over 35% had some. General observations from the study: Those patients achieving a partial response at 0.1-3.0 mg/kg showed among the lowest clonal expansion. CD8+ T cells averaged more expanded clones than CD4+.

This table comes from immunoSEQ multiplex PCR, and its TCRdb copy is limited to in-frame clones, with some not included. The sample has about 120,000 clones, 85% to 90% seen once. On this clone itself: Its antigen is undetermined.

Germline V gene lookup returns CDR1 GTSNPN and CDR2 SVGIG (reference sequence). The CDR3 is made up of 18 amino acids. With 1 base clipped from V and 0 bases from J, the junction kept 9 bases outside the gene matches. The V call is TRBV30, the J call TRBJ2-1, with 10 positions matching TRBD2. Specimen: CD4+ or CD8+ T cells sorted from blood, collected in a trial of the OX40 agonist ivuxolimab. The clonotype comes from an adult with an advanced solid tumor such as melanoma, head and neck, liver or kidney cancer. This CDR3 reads CAWSGAGGSLSSYNEQFF. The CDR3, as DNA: TGTGCCTGGAGTGGAGCGGGGGGGTCCCTCAGCTCCTACAATGAGCAGTTCTTC. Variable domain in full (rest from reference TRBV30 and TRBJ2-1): SQTIHQWPATLVQPVGSPLSLECTVEGTSNPNLYWYRQAAGRGLQLLFYSVGIGQISSEVPQNLSASRPQDRQFILSSKKLLLSDSGFYLCAWSGAGGSLSSYNEQFFGPGTRLTVL.